The 22 T cell receptor beta chains presented below share a single source sample, sequenced in a study of Graves' ophthalmopathy and Graves' hyperthyroidism. RNA transcripts served as template for amplifying TCR beta CDR3 sequences. The library came from an HTBI-primed first-round RT-PCR and a second-round multiplex PCR. One entry per CDR3 protein results from TCRdb running MiXCR on the multiplex PCR reads. Of approximately 640,000 distinct CDR3 sequences listed, just over 40% are singletons. Sequencing input: peripheral blood. The receptor source for this set is an adult man with Graves' ophthalmopathy.

This clonotype has a handful of counts. J is TRBJ2-7 and V is TRBV27, with a possible D match to TRBD1 (5 bases). Looked up from germline, CDR1 is MNHEY and CDR2 is SMNVEV (reference sequence). Deletions cut 4 bases from V and 2 bases from J, with 15 bases between. This CDR3 has 15 residues. CDR3 in DNA: TGTGCCAGCAGTTCACCGATGACCAGGGCCTACGAGCAGTACTTC. Its protein product is CASSSPMTRAYEQYF.

This clonotype has a count of ten or more. The CDR3 region has the DNA TGTGCCAGCAGTGCAGGATATGGCTACACCTTC. Protein sequence: CASSAGYGYTF. This chain joins TRBV6-5 and TRBJ1-2; D not certain. This CDR3 region has 11 residues. Trimming cost V 5 bases and J 5 bases, with 6 bases left between them. Germline V gives CDR1 MNHEY, CDR2 SVGAGI.

This sequence joins TRBV10-3 and TRBJ2-3, with 7 nucleotides matching TRBD2. Per the germline V gene, CDR1 is ENHRY and CDR2 is SYGVKD. The CDR3 runs to 17 residues. V lost 4 bases and J lost 4; bases outside the gene matches: 14. DNA of the CDR3: TGTGCCATCAGTGTCGCCCCTGGCGGGAGACCCCCAGATACGCAGTATTTT. Translating gives CAISVAPGGRPPDTQYF.

This chain joins TRBV29-1 and TRBJ1-1, with D perhaps TRBD1 (6 bases). The germline CDR1 and CDR2 sequences are SQVTM and ANQGSEA. V lost 8 bases to trimming and J lost 4 bases, with 14 bases between them. The CDR3 extends over 12 amino acids. The CDR3 here is CSSWGRGTEAFF. CDR3 nucleotides: TGCAGCTCATGGGGCAGGGGCACTGAAGCTTTCTTT.

This clonotype came up a few times. The V call is TRBV9, the J call TRBJ1-1, with TRBD1 matching 7 bases. The germline V gene encodes CDR1 SGDLS and CDR2 YYNGEE. The CDR3 loop spans 14 amino acids. The V gene end was trimmed by 3 bases and the J gene end by 4 bases; junction bases not matched to a gene: 6. The CDR3 spells CASSALQGGTEAFF. The CDR3 DNA is TGTGCCAGCAGCGCCCTTCAGGGGGGCACTGAAGCTTTCTTT.

The rearrangement uses TRBV15 and TRBJ1-2; tentatively, D is TRBD1 (5 bases). Trimming cost V 0 bases and J 8 bases, with 16 bases left between them. Germline CDR1 is LNHNV and CDR2 is YYDKDF (reference sequence). The CDR3 has 15 amino acids. CDR3 loop: CATSRDLGTLRGYTF. In DNA form, the CDR3 reads TGTGCCACCAGCAGAGATCTAGGGACCTTACGAGGCTACACCTTC.

With respect to this clonotype: Germline is not matched at one junction end, which may reflect a read error. The chain joins TRBV14 to TRBJ2-6; the D gene is possibly TRBD2 (6 bases). Per the germline V gene, CDR1 is SGHDN and CDR2 is FVKESK. The CDR3 is made up of 12 amino acids. The CDR3 coding sequence is TGTGCCAGCAGCCAAGATAGGAGGGTACGGGCTTTC. It is translated as CASSQDRRVRAF. The whole variable domain, remainder taken from reference TRBV14 and TRBJ2-6, is EAGVTQFPSHSVIEKGQTVTLRCDPISGHDNLYWYRRVMGKEIKFLLHFVKESKQDESGMPNNRFLAERTGGTYSTLKVQPAELEDSGVYFCASSQDRRVRAFGAGSRLTVL.

This clonotype was seen only a few times. The chain joins TRBV11-2 to TRBJ2-5, with D tentatively TRBD1 or TRBD2 (5 bases each). The CDR3 spans 14 residues. The germline V gene encodes CDR1 SGHAT and CDR2 FQNNGV. V was pared by 3 bases and J by 1 base, with 9 bases between. CDR3 nucleotides: TGTGCCAGCAGCTTCAACGGGGCCCAAGAGACCCAGTACTTC. Translating it yields CASSFNGAQETQYF. Combining the CDR3 with reference TRBV11-2 and TRBJ2-5 gives the whole variable domain EAGVAQSPRYKIIEKRQSVAFWCNPISGHATLYWYQQILGQGPKLLIQFQNNGVVDDSQLPKDRFSAERLKGVDSTLKIQPAKLEDSAVYLCASSFNGAQETQYFGPGTRLLVL.

V and J are TRBV7-9 and TRBJ1-2; D not certain. The CDR3 consists of 15 residues. CDR1 and CDR2 (germline): SEHNR, FQNEAQ (reference sequence). Trimming took 1 base from V and 6 from J, leaving 15 bases between them. The CDR3 loop is CASSLGFSSTNGYTF. As DNA, the CDR3 is TGTGCCAGCAGCTTAGGGTTTTCGTCTACCAATGGCTACACCTTC.

The chain has TRBV6-6 and TRBJ2-3, with D hard to call. Looked up from germline, CDR1 is MNHNY and CDR2 is SVGAGI (reference sequence). The CDR3 spans 14 residues. Trimming shortened V by 5 bases and J by 0 bases, and 9 bases separated the two germline ends. CDR3 amino acids: CASSEFLSTDTQYF. CDR3 coding DNA: TGTGCCAGCAGTGAATTTTTGAGCACAGATACGCAGTATTTT.

The chain couples TRBV10-3 to TRBJ1-1; D is ambiguous. Looked up from germline, CDR1 is ENHRY and CDR2 is SYGVKD. With 10 bases removed from V and 11 bases from J, the gap between germline ends came to 17 bases. The length of the CDR3 is 11 residues. The CDR3 DNA follows: TGTGCCAGCATTGGGTACTTTGACGCTTTCTTT. Translated: CASIGYFDAFF.

This chain links TRBV25-1 with TRBJ1-5; 7 bases align to TRBD1. The germline gives CDR1 MGHDK, CDR2 SYGVNS. CDR3 length: 16 amino acids. The junction had 12 bases not matched to a gene; V was cut back by 3 bases and J by 7 bases. The CDR3 here is CASSETGFGYEQPQHF. CDR3 sequence (DNA): TGTGCCAGCAGTGAGACAGGGTTCGGCTACGAGCAGCCCCAGCATTTT.

This sequence joins TRBV12-3 or TRBV12-4 and TRBJ2-5; no definite D call. V gave up 4 bases and J gave up 7 bases, with 7 bases separating them. The CDR3 consists of 11 residues. CDR3 sequence (DNA): TGTGCCAGCAGTTCCACTTGGACCCAGTACTTC. It specifies CASSSTWTQYF.

The chain's CDR3 is CASGTTSGGDLETQYF. CDR3 coding DNA: TGTGCTAGTGGAACGACTAGCGGGGGGGACCTGGAGACCCAGTACTTC. The gene calls are TRBV12-5 and TRBJ2-5; 14 bases are shared with TRBD2. Germline V gene sequence: CDR1 LGHNT, CDR2 FRNRAP. V lost 6 bases to trimming and J lost 5 bases; unmatched junction nucleotides: 8. The CDR3 has 16 amino acids.

The J gene is TRBJ1-1, the V gene TRBV2, with D possibly matching TRBD1 (5 bases). V was pared by 2 bases and J by 7 bases, with 8 bases between. The CDR3 loop spans 12 amino acids. CDR1 is SNHLY and CDR2 is FYNNEI in the germline V gene. CDR3 sequence (DNA): TGTGCCAGCAGTGAACAGGGCTTTGAAGCTTTCTTT. As protein: CASSEQGFEAFF.

On this clonotype: A clone one base away is much larger, so this may be a read error. This sequence joins TRBV7-9 and TRBJ2-2; 9 bases fit TRBD1. The CDR3 has 15 amino acids. With V trimmed by 8 bases and J by 5 bases, 9 bases remained unmatched. Looked up from germline, CDR1 is SEHNR and CDR2 is FQNEAQ (reference sequence). In DNA form, the CDR3 reads TGTGCCAGCGGCCCCGGGACAGGGAGAACCGGGGAGCTGTTTTTT. As protein: CASGPGTGRTGELFF.

This clonotype was recorded at least ten times. The rearrangement joins TRBV9 to TRBJ1-5; 7 bases align to TRBD1. Per germline, CDR1 SGDLS and CDR2 YYNGEE. The CDR3 extends over 15 amino acids. With V trimmed by 2 bases and J by 0 bases, 2 bases remained unmatched. DNA of the CDR3: TGTGCCAGCAGCGTCGGGACAGCTAGCAATCAGCCCCAGCATTTT. The encoded protein is CASSVGTASNQPQHF.

Notes on this clonotype: The germline gene is not matched at one end of the junction; a read error may be the cause. V is TRBV7-2 and J is TRBJ2-5, with TRBD1 identical over 10 bases. The CDR3 is 17 residues long. Per germline, CDR1 SGHTA and CDR2 FQGNSA. DNA for the CDR3: TGCGCCAGCAGCCAAGAAACCGGGACAGGGGATCGGGAGACCCAGTACTTC. Translated, it gives CASSQETGTGDRETQYF.

This chain joins TRBV20-1 and TRBJ1-1; 10 bases line up with TRBD1. Germline V lookup: CDR1 DFQATT, CDR2 SNEGSKA (reference sequence). Trimming cost V 5 bases and J 0 bases; bases outside gene matches: 6. This CDR3 spans 15 amino acids. The CDR3 here is CSAHRDRGMNTEAFF. The CDR3 DNA reads as TGCAGTGCTCACCGGGACAGGGGAATGAACACTGAAGCTTTCTTT.

In its sample, this clonotype was seen many times. The J gene is TRBJ2-5, the V gene TRBV24-1; D is ambiguous. Germline V gene lookup returns CDR1 KGHDR and CDR2 SFDVKD. The CDR3 is 11 amino acids. The germline V and J ends were trimmed by 8 bases and 3 bases, with 6 bases remaining between them. The CDR3 sequence: CATNAKETQYF. In DNA, the CDR3 is TGTGCCACCAACGCCAAAGAGACCCAGTACTTC.

The table lists this clonotype with many counts. The chain combines TRBV19 with TRBJ1-2; 9 nucleotides align to TRBD1. Germline V lookup: CDR1 LNHDA, CDR2 SQIVND (reference sequence). The CDR3 is 14 amino acids. Germline trimming cut 5 bases from V and 4 bases from J; bases unmatched to any gene: 5. CDR3 in amino acids: CASSGGQGPYGYTF. CDR3 sequence (DNA): TGTGCCAGTAGTGGAGGACAGGGGCCCTATGGCTACACCTTC.

The table lists this clonotype with a few counts. A single base separates this from a much larger clone, so it may be a read error. This rearrangement joins TRBV12-3 or TRBV12-4 to TRBJ2-5, with 8 nucleotides matching TRBD1. CDR3 size: 15 residues. V shed 5 bases and J 5 bases; nucleotides not matched to a gene: 10. CDR3 sequence (DNA): TGTGCCAGCAGTGCCCTGACAGGGGCGCACGAGACCCAGTACTTC. Protein product: CASSALTGAHETQYF.